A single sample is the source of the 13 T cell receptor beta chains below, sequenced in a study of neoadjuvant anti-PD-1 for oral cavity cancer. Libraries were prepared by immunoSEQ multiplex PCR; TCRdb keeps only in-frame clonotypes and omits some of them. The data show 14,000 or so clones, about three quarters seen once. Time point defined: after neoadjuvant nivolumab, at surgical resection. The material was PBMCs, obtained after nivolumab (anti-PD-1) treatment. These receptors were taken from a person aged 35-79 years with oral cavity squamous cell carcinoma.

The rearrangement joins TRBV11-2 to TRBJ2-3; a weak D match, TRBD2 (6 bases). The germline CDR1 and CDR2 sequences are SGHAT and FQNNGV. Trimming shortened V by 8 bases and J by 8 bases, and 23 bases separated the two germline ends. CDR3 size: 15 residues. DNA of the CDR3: TGTGCCAGCCGAACCATGGACGGGAGAGGCGCTACGCAGTATTTT. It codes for CASRTMDGRGATQYF.

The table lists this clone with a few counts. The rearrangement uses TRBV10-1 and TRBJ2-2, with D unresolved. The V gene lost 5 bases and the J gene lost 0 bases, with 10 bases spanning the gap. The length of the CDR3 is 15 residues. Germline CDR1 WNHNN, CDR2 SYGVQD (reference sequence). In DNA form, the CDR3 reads TGCGCCAGCAGTCCGATGACAACGAACACCGGGGAGCTGTTTTTT. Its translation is CASSPMTTNTGELFF.

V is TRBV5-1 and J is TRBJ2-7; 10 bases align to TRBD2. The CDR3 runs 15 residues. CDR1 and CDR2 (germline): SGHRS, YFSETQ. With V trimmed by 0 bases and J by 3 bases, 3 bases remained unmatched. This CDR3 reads CASSLGAGGIYEQYF. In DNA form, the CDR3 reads TGCGCCAGCAGCTTGGGAGCGGGAGGGATCTACGAGCAGTACTTC. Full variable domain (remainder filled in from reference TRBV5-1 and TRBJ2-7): KAGVTQTPRYLIKTRGQQVTLSCSPISGHRSVSWYQQTPGQGLQFLFEYFSETQRNKGNFPGRFSGRQFSNSRSEMNVSTLELGDSALYLCASSLGAGGIYEQYFGPGTRLTVT.

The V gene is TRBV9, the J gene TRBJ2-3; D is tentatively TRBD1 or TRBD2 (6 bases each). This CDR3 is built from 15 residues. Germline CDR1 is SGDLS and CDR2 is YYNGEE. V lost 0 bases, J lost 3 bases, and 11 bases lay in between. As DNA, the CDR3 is TGTGCCAGCAGCGTAGGGGGGGCAGGGACAGATACGCAGTATTTT. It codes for CASSVGGAGTDTQYF.

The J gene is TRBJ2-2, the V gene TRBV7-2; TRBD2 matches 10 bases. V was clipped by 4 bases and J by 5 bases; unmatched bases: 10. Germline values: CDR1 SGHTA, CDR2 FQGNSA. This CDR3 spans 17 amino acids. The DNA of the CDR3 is TGTGCCAGCAGCTCGGGACTAGCGCAGAGAGATACCGGGGAGCTGTTTTTT. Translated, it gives CASSSGLAQRDTGELFF.

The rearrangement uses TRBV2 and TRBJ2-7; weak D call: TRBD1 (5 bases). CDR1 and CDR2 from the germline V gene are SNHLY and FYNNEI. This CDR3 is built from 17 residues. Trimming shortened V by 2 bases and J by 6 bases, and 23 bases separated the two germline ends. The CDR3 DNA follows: TGTGCCAGCAGTGAACGTGTGACAGCGTCACCTCTCGGCGAGCAGTACTTC. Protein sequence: CASSERVTASPLGEQYF.

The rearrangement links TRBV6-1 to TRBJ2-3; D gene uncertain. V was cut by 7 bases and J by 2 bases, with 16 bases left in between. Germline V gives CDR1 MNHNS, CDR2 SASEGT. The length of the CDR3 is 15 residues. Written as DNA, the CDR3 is TGTGCCAGCAATCCCAGCTGGTGGGCCACAGATACGCAGTATTTT. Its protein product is CASNPSWWATDTQYF.

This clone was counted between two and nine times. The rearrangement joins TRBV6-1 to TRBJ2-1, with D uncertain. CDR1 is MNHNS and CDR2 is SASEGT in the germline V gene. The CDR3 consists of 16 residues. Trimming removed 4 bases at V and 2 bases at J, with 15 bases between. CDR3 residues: CASSATLWRTYNEQFF. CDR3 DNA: TGTGCCAGCAGTGCTACCCTCTGGCGGACCTACAATGAGCAGTTCTTC.

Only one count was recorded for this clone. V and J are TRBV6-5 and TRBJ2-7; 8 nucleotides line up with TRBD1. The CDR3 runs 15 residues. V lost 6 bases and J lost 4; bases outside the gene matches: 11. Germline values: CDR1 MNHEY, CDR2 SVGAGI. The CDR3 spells CASSWLGQGIYEQYF. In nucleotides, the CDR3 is TGTGCCAGCAGCTGGCTAGGACAGGGTATTTACGAGCAGTACTTC.

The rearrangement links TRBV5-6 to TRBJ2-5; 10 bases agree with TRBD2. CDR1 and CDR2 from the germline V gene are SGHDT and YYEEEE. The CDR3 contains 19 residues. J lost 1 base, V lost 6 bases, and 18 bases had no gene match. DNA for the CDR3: TGTGCCAGCACTATATACCTAGCGGGAGAGTTTAGGGTCCAAGAGACCCAGTACTTC. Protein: CASTIYLAGEFRVQETQYF.

This chain's CDR3 is CSAAGLAGDPATQYF. For the CDR3, the DNA is TGCAGCGCCGCGGGACTAGCGGGAGACCCGGCTACGCAGTATTTT. This chain links TRBV29-1 with TRBJ2-3; 14 bases align to TRBD2. Germline values: CDR1 SQVTM, CDR2 ANQGSEA. J was trimmed by 8 bases and V by 7 bases; bases with no gene match: 11. The CDR3 totals 15 residues.

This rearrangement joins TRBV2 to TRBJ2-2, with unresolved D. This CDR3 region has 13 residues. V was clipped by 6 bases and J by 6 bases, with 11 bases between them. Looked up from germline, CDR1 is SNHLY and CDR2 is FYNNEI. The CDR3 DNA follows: TGTGCCAGCAGAACCGACTGGGCCGGGGAGCTGTTTTTT. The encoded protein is CASRTDWAGELFF.

For the CDR3, the DNA is TGTGCCATCAGTGAGTCGGGTGACCAGTTCTTC. Amino acid sequence: CAISESGDQFF. V gene TRBV10-3 combines with J gene TRBJ2-1; D gene ambiguous. CDR1 is ENHRY and CDR2 is SYGVKD in the germline V gene. The CDR3 is 11 residues long. The germline V and J ends were trimmed by 0 bases and 13 bases, with 7 bases remaining between them.